A selection of T cell receptor beta chains follows, all from one sample in a study of shared clonotypes between healthy human individuals. The method was immunoSEQ multiplex PCR; TCRdb's version includes in-frame clones alone and lacks a portion of them. The sample carries about 1.1 million clones, 70% to 85% recorded once. The sequenced sample consisted of memory CD4+ T cells from PBMCs. These receptor sequences come from a man aged 18 to 29 in good health. Some clones in this sample may be carry-over from other donors' samples. Each CDR3 is given with its conserved first and last residue. D genes are given only for firm matches. Some rows have no size entry. The others give once, few or many, or a class for an expanded clone.

TGTGCCAGCAGTTCGCGTCGCGGGTGGTGGGACGAGCAGTACTTC CASSSRRGWWDEQYF TRBJ2-7 TRBV27 NA NA
TGTGCCAGCAGCTTACGAGGTCGTGGGAGCGAGACCCAGTACTTC CASSLRGRGSETQYF TRBJ2-5 TRBV11-1 once NA
TGTGCCAGCAGCGTAGGCTTAGGGTCGCTGAACACTGAAGCTTTCTTT CASSVGLGSLNTEAFF TRBJ1-1 TRBV9 NA NA
TGTGCCAGCAGTGAAGCGGGCAGCTTTGACGGCTACACCTTC CASSEAGSFDGYTF TRBJ1-2 TRBV2 NA NA
TGTGCCAGCAGTCTACAGGGGGGGGGCCAAGAGACCCAGTACTTC CASSLQGGGQETQYF TRBJ2-5 TRBV6-5 NA NA
TGTGCCAGCAGTACAGGGGGTGAATGGAGGTACACCTTC CASSTGGEWRYTF TRBJ1-2 TRBV6-6 once TRBD1
TGCGCCAGCAGCCCCAACGGGGGGCGGGAGAGTGATTCCCAGTACTTC CASSPNGGRESDSQYF TRBJ2-5 TRBV5-1 once NA
TGTGCCAGCAGCTTGCAGGGATCGGCGGGATGGGAGACCCAGTACTTC CASSLQGSAGWETQYF TRBJ2-5 TRBV5-5 NA NA
TGTGCATGGGGAGGGGCCTACAATGAGCAGTTCTTC CAWGGAYNEQFF TRBJ2-1 TRBV7-9 NA TRBD2
TGTGCCAGCAGCCTGACCGGGACCAAGTCCTACGAGCAGTACTTC CASSLTGTKSYEQYF TRBJ2-7 TRBV11-1 once NA
TGCGCCAGCAGACCTGGGACAGGGACCTACGAGCAGTACTTC CASRPGTGTYEQYF TRBJ2-7 TRBV5-1 NA TRBD1
TGTGCCAGCAGTTCTGACCCATACAATGAGCAGTTCTTC CASSSDPYNEQFF TRBJ2-1 TRBV27 NA NA
TGCGCCAGCAGCTTGGGTGGTACCGGGGAGCTGTTTTTT CASSLGGTGELFF TRBJ2-2 TRBV5-1 NA NA
TGTGCCAGCAGTCCCGACGGTGGCAGCTCGCAGTACTTC CASSPDGGSSQYF TRBJ2-7 TRBV7-3 NA NA
TGTGCCAGCAGTCCTATCGGACAGGGGGGTTTCACTGAAGCTTTCTTT CASSPIGQGGFTEAFF TRBJ1-1 TRBV28 NA TRBD1
TGTGCCAGCAGCTTAGTAGGGTCGGGAAACACCATATATTTT CASSLVGSGNTIYF TRBJ1-3 TRBV11-2 NA NA
TGTGCCACCCGAATGACATATAGCAATCAGCCCCAGCATTTT CATRMTYSNQPQHF TRBJ1-5 TRBV19 NA NA
TGTGCCAGCAGCCTTACTACAGGGGGCCGCAACGAGCAGTACTTC CASSLTTGGRNEQYF TRBJ2-7 TRBV28 NA TRBD1
TGTGCCAGCAGCTTACGGCCAGGACTAGCGGGATTCGCCAAAAACATTCAGTACTTC CASSLRPGLAGFAKNIQYF TRBJ2-4 TRBV7-2 NA TRBD2
TGTGCCAGCAGCTTGGCCCCGGACGGATCCTACGAGCAGTACTTC CASSLAPDGSYEQYF TRBJ2-7 TRBV5-8 NA NA
TGCGCCAGCCCTGGGGGGTGGGAGACCCAGTACTTC CASPGGWETQYF TRBJ2-5 TRBV5-1 NA NA
TGCGCCAGCAGCTTGGTACGGAACACTGAAGCTTTCTTT CASSLVRNTEAFF TRBJ1-1 TRBV5-1 many NA
TGTGCCAGCAGTGACCCGGGACTAGCGGCTACGGATGAGCAGTTCTTC CASSDPGLAATDEQFF TRBJ2-1 TRBV25-1 once TRBD2
TGTGCCAGCAGCTCGTTAAGGACTAGCGGCCACCGCTACGAGCAGTACTTC CASSSLRTSGHRYEQYF TRBJ2-7 TRBV11-2 NA TRBD2
TGTGCCAGCACCTCTCAAGGGGGGGGGCCGTTCAACTATGGCTACACCTTC CASTSQGGGPFNYGYTF TRBJ1-2 TRBV27 NA NA
TGTGCCAGCAGTTTAGCGGCAGGGGGTATCTACGAGCAGTACTTC CASSLAAGGIYEQYF TRBJ2-7 TRBV27 NA TRBD1
TGTGCCATCAGTGCCCAATTGGCCCCCTACGAGCAGTACTTC CAISAQLAPYEQYF TRBJ2-7 TRBV10-3 NA NA
TGTGCCAGCAGCCCCGGACAGAGGGATGAAGCTTTCTTT CASSPGQRDEAFF TRBJ1-1 TRBV5-4 NA NA
TGTGCCAGCAGCTTAATATGGAACACCGGGGAGCTGTTTTTT CASSLIWNTGELFF TRBJ2-2 TRBV7-9 NA NA
TGCAGCGGGGCGGGATGGACTAGCGGGAGCACAGATACGCAGTATTTT CSGAGWTSGSTDTQYF TRBJ2-3 TRBV29-1 once TRBD2
TGCAGCGTTGAAAGTTGGCAGGGAAGCTCCTACGAGCAGTACTTC CSVESWQGSSYEQYF TRBJ2-7 TRBV29-1 few NA
TGTGCCAGCAGCCTGAGCTTAGCGGGAGCTGGGGCCGGGGAGCTGTTTTTT CASSLSLAGAGAGELFF TRBJ2-2 TRBV7-3 NA TRBD2
TGTGCCAGCAGTCCCCGGGACAGGGTGTATCAGCCCCAGCATTTT CASSPRDRVYQPQHF TRBJ1-5 TRBV28 NA TRBD1
TGTGCCATCAGTGAGGTCCGGGGGGTGCAGTACTTC CAISEVRGVQYF TRBJ2-7 TRBV10-3 NA TRBD2
TGCGCCAGCAGCCTCAAAGGGGATGAAAAACTGTTTTTT CASSLKGDEKLFF TRBJ1-4 TRBV5-1 NA NA
TGTGCCAGCAGCCAAGGAGAATACCCGCAAGAGACCCAGTACTTC CASSQGEYPQETQYF TRBJ2-5 TRBV14 NA NA
TGTGCCAGCAGCGGACTAGCGGGAATTAACAATGAGCAGTTCTTC CASSGLAGINNEQFF TRBJ2-1 TRBV9 once TRBD2
TGTGCCAGCAGCTTACGAAACTATGGCTACACCTTC CASSLRNYGYTF TRBJ1-2 TRBV5-8 NA NA
TGTGCCAGCTCACAGGGGGATCAGCCCCAGCATTTT CASSQGDQPQHF TRBJ1-5 TRBV18 many NA
TGTGCCAGCAGCCCAGGGACACCCAGCAATCAGCCCCAGCATTTT CASSPGTPSNQPQHF TRBJ1-5 TRBV7-9 NA NA
TGCAGCGTAGGGACTCCGGGCACAGATACGCAGTATTTT CSVGTPGTDTQYF TRBJ2-3 TRBV29-1 NA NA
TGTGCCAGCAGCCTTGACCGCGTGCCCTACGAGCAGTACTTC CASSLDRVPYEQYF TRBJ2-7 TRBV7-3 NA NA
TGTGCCAGCTCACCACCGTCGGGGGCGAACACCGGGGAGCTGTTTTTT CASSPPSGANTGELFF TRBJ2-2 TRBV18 NA NA
TGTGCCAGCAGTTTCCAGGGTCGCAATGAGCAGTTCTTC CASSFQGRNEQFF TRBJ2-1 TRBV28 NA NA
TGTGCCAGCAGTACAGGACAGGGTTCAACTCAGCCCCAGCATTTT CASSTGQGSTQPQHF TRBJ1-5 TRBV25-1 NA TRBD1